The 25 T cell receptor beta chains presented below share a single source sample, sequenced in a study of blood T cell repertoires in COVID-19. Profiling relied on immunoSEQ multiplex PCR, and the TCRdb table lists in-frame clones only, not all of them. In the table there are about 130,000 clones, 84% of which are singletons. The sample comprised peripheral blood. All receptors derive from a woman aged 30 to 39 who had recovered from COVID-19.

The chain recombines TRBV28 with TRBJ1-1; D is possibly TRBD1 (5 bases). The CDR3 is 15 amino acids. In germline, CDR1 is MDHEN, CDR2 SYDVKM. Deletions cut 3 bases from V and 3 bases from J, with 14 bases between. Here the CDR3 reads CASSFGRVWDTEAFF. The CDR3 DNA reads TGTGCCAGCAGTTTTGGCAGGGTGTGGGACACTGAAGCTTTCTTT.

V is TRBV25-1 and J is TRBJ1-2, with no clear D. This CDR3 spans 15 amino acids. The V end lost 1 base, the J end lost 5 bases, and 14 bases lay between the germline ends. Germline V gene lookup returns CDR1 MGHDK and CDR2 SYGVNS. CDR3 sequence: CASSEWSREAYGYTF. The CDR3 DNA is TGTGCCAGCAGTGAATGGTCCCGGGAGGCGTATGGCTACACCTTC.

The V and J genes are TRBV7-3 and TRBJ1-1; D gene unclear. The germline V and J ends were trimmed by 5 bases and 1 base, with 14 bases remaining between them. The CDR3 sequence is 15 residues long. CDR1 is SGHTA and CDR2 is FQGTGA in the germline V gene. This CDR3 is CASSDSGAGNTEAFF. The CDR3 bases are TGTGCCAGCAGCGACTCGGGAGCAGGGAACACTGAAGCTTTCTTT.

This chain connects TRBV19 to TRBJ2-1; 12 bases line up with TRBD2. Germline assignment: CDR1 LNHDA and CDR2 SQIVND (reference sequence). V was pared by 6 bases and J by 7 bases, with 10 bases of the junction left unmatched. The CDR3 is 16 residues long. This CDR3 reads CASSLTSGSVRNEQFF. The CDR3 DNA follows: TGTGCCAGTAGCCTGACTAGCGGGAGCGTAAGGAATGAGCAGTTCTTC.

J is TRBJ2-5 and V is TRBV4-1; tentatively, D is TRBD1 (6 bases). The germline V and J ends were trimmed by 4 bases and 4 bases, with 10 bases remaining between them. This CDR3 has 13 residues. Germline V gene lookup returns CDR1 MGHRA and CDR2 YSYEKL. For the CDR3, the DNA is TGCGCCAGCAGCCTAGCCAGGGGAGAGACCCAGTACTTC. This sequence encodes CASSLARGETQYF.

The V and J genes are TRBV19 and TRBJ1-3; 10 bases line up with TRBD1. The ends lost 9 bases at V and 5 bases at J; junction bases unmatched: 7. Germline V gene sequence: CDR1 LNHDA, CDR2 SQIVND (reference sequence). The CDR3 spans 14 residues. The CDR3 DNA is TGTGCCAGCTTGAGACAGGGGGCAAGAAACACCATATATTTT. This sequence encodes CASLRQGARNTIYF.

This rearrangement joins TRBV4-2 to TRBJ2-3; D perhaps matches TRBD2 (6 bases). Germline values: CDR1 LGHNA, CDR2 YNFKEQ. This CDR3 contains 15 residues. Trimming stripped 2 bases from V and 0 bases from J, with 9 bases between. DNA for the CDR3: TGTGCCAGCAGCCAATGGGCGGGGAGCACAGATACGCAGTATTTT. It specifies CASSQWAGSTDTQYF.

The rearrangement links TRBV6-5 to TRBJ2-3, with D possibly being TRBD2 (6 bases). V gave up 7 bases and J gave up 4 bases, with 15 bases separating them. Germline CDR1 is MNHEY and CDR2 is SVGAGI. The CDR3 loop spans 14 amino acids. In DNA, the CDR3 is TGTGCCAGCACTTCCAGCTGGGGGGCAGATACGCAGTATTTT. Translated: CASTSSWGADTQYF.

The chain links TRBV5-6 to TRBJ2-2; 13 bases agree with TRBD2. This CDR3 comprises 16 residues. With V trimmed by 3 bases and J by 4 bases, 3 bases remained unmatched. The germline gives CDR1 SGHDT, CDR2 YYEEEE. Here the CDR3 DNA reads TGTGCCAGCAGCTGGGGACTAGCGGGGAGCACCGGGGAGCTGTTTTTT. Translation: CASSWGLAGSTGELFF.

The V and J genes are TRBV7-9 and TRBJ2-3; D perhaps matches TRBD2 (5 bases). The CDR3 contains 14 residues. V gave up 4 bases and J gave up 3 bases, with 11 bases separating them. Germline lookup yields CDR1 SEHNR and CDR2 FQNEAQ (reference sequence). CDR3: CASSSIRGTDTQYF. The CDR3 bases are TGTGCCAGCAGCTCAATCCGGGGAACAGATACGCAGTATTTT.

The gene calls are TRBV10-3 and TRBJ2-1, with 11 bases lining up with TRBD2. CDR3 size: 14 residues. Germline values: CDR1 ENHRY, CDR2 SYGVKD. V lost 8 bases to trimming and J lost 6 bases; unmatched junction nucleotides: 6. The CDR3 loop reads CAIRRLAGFNEQFF. CDR3 bases: TGTGCCATCCGTCGACTAGCGGGATTCAATGAGCAGTTCTTC.

CDR3 nucleotide sequence: TGTGCCAGCAGTTACTCGAAGACAGATGAAAAACTGTTTTTT. This encodes CASSYSKTDEKLFF. The rearrangement links TRBV6-6 to TRBJ1-4; the D gene is possibly TRBD1 (5 bases). Per germline, CDR1 MNHNY and CDR2 SVGAGI (reference sequence). CDR3 length: 14 residues. Trimming shortened V by 0 bases and J by 6 bases, and 8 bases separated the two germline ends.

The V and J genes are TRBV2 and TRBJ2-5; TRBD2 might be the D (6 bases). The germline V and J ends were trimmed by 0 bases and 5 bases, with 10 bases remaining between them. Germline assignment: CDR1 SNHLY and CDR2 FYNNEI. The CDR3 extends over 14 amino acids. The CDR3 DNA follows: TGTGCCAGCAGTGAAGCGCTAGCGTCGGAGACCCAGTACTTC. It yields the protein CASSEALASETQYF.

The genes are TRBV6-5 and TRBJ2-7; D is uncertain. Trimming cost V 0 bases and J 7 bases, with 10 bases left between them. The CDR3 has 13 amino acids. Per the germline V gene, CDR1 is MNHEY and CDR2 is SVGAGI. CDR3 amino acids: CASSYSLEVEQYF. CDR3 DNA sequence: TGTGCCAGCAGTTACTCCCTTGAGGTGGAGCAGTACTTC.

This clone was observed once. The chain recombines TRBV2 with TRBJ2-3; possible D gene TRBD2, 6 bases. V shed 7 bases and J shed 5 bases, with 16 bases lying between them. Germline CDR1 is SNHLY and CDR2 is FYNNEI. The CDR3 runs 14 residues. CDR3 sequence reads: CASKAGLAGDTQYF. The CDR3 DNA reads as TGTGCCAGCAAGGCGGGGCTGGCAGGAGATACGCAGTATTTT.

The J gene is TRBJ2-5, the V gene TRBV2, with TRBD2 matching over 10 bases. Trimming took 6 bases from V and 4 from J; bases not matched to a gene: 8. The germline CDR1 and CDR2 sequences are SNHLY and FYNNEI. CDR3 size: 15 residues. CDR3 in amino acids: CASRRAGGSRETQYF. CDR3 nucleotides: TGTGCCAGCAGGCGAGCGGGAGGGTCGAGAGAGACCCAGTACTTC.

This sequence joins TRBV6-5 and TRBJ2-4; the D gene is possibly TRBD1 (6 bases). Trimming stripped 4 bases from V and 0 bases from J, with 13 bases between. CDR1 is MNHEY, CDR2 SVGAGI, per germline. This CDR3 is 16 amino acids long. Here the CDR3 reads CASSSGTLLAKNIQYF. The CDR3 bases are TGTGCCAGCAGTTCCGGGACACTACTAGCCAAAAACATTCAGTACTTC.

V gene TRBV12-3 or TRBV12-4 combines with J gene TRBJ1-5; D is unresolved. This CDR3 is 12 amino acids long. Trimming stripped 3 bases from V and 7 bases from J, with 7 bases between. CDR3 loop: CASSFSSQPQHF. The CDR3 nucleotides read TGTGCCAGCAGTTTTTCGAGCCAGCCCCAGCATTTT.

This CDR3 is CASSFSPDRGNGNQPQHF. Written as DNA, the CDR3 is TGTGCCAGCAGCTTTTCCCCAGACAGGGGGAATGGGAATCAGCCCCAGCATTTT. V usage is TRBV5-5 and J usage is TRBJ1-5; 9 nucleotides align to TRBD1. The CDR3 runs to 18 residues. Germline V lookup: CDR1 SGHKS, CDR2 YYEKEE (reference sequence). Trimming removed 2 bases from V and 4 bases from J; junction bases left unmatched: 13. Filled out from reference TRBV5-5 and TRBJ1-5, the complete variable domain reads DAGVTQSPTHLIKTRGQQVTLRCSPISGHKSVSWYQQVLGQGPQFIFQYYEKEERGRGNFPDRFSARQFPNYSSELNVNALLLGDSALYLCASSFSPDRGNGNQPQHFGDGTRLSIL.

Here the CDR3 reads CATSPLPIEQYF. The CDR3, as DNA: TGTGCCACCAGTCCCCTTCCTATCGAGCAGTACTTC. V usage is TRBV24-1 and J usage is TRBJ2-7; D not certain. Looked up from germline, CDR1 is KGHDR and CDR2 is SFDVKD. The V and J ends lost 6 bases and 6 bases respectively, with 11 bases between them. There are 12 residues in the CDR3.

The genes are TRBV20-1 and TRBJ1-1; perhaps TRBD1 as D (5 bases). CDR1 and CDR2 (germline): DFQATT, SNEGSKA (reference sequence). Trimming cost V 4 bases and J 7 bases, with 10 bases left between them. The CDR3 loop spans 11 amino acids. Here the CDR3 reads CSATGLGEAFF. CDR3 DNA: TGCAGTGCTACAGGGTTAGGTGAAGCTTTCTTT.

The V and J genes are TRBV4-1 and TRBJ2-1; a possible D gene is TRBD2 (6 bases). This CDR3 contains 21 residues. Germline-derived CDR1 and CDR2 are MGHRA and YSYEKL. V lost 0 bases, J lost 4 bases, and 28 bases lay in between. The CDR3 DNA reads TGCGCCAGCAGCCAAGATCGGGCGGGGCGGAGAGACCTGAAGGTTTACAATGAGCAGTTCTTC. Translation gives CASSQDRAGRRDLKVYNEQFF.

J is TRBJ2-7 and V is TRBV4-1; D gene unclear. Germline CDR1 MGHRA, CDR2 YSYEKL. The CDR3 is 15 residues long. V was shortened by 4 bases and J by 2 bases, with 15 bases between the two germline ends. The CDR3: CASSPSTTITYEQYF. In DNA form, the CDR3 reads TGCGCCAGCAGCCCCTCTACCACGATAACCTACGAGCAGTACTTC.

The chain has TRBV5-1 and TRBJ2-7; TRBD1 matches at 7 bases. Germline values: CDR1 SGHRS, CDR2 YFSETQ. The CDR3 is 12 residues long. J gave up 4 bases and V 4 bases, and 2 bases lay outside the gene matches. CDR3 DNA sequence: TGCGCCAGCAGCCAACAGGGGTACGAGCAGTACTTC. Translating gives CASSQQGYEQYF.

The chain carries TRBV9 and TRBJ1-3; D is possibly TRBD1 (5 bases). Between the trimmed V and J ends, which lost 4 bases and 5 bases, there was a span of 19 bases. This CDR3 region has 16 residues. The germline V gene encodes CDR1 SGDLS and CDR2 YYNGEE. In DNA, the CDR3 is TGTGCCAGCAGCCCCTCTCTGGGGGGGGATAGAAACACCATATATTTT. This translates into CASSPSLGGDRNTIYF.